What follows describes a single T cell receptor beta chain. These data are taken from a study of blood T cell repertoires in COVID-19. The CDR3 totals 15 residues. The trim removed 10 bases at V and 7 bases at J, leaving 11 bases unmatched. Germline CDR1 is SGHAT and CDR2 is FQNNGV. The repertoire was sequenced with immunoSEQ multiplex PCR; TCRdb's copy has only in-frame clones and lacks some. The sample shows about 240,000 clones, around 90% of them seen only once. Material for sequencing was peripheral blood. This clonotype originated in a woman in her twenties or thirties with acute or convalescent COVID-19. V is TRBV11-2 and J is TRBJ1-4; 11 bases fit TRBD1. The CDR3: CATDRGLLGVEKLFF. In nucleotides, the CDR3 is TGTGCCACGGACAGGGGGCTCCTCGGGGTTGAAAAACTGTTTTTT.